Listed below are T cell receptor beta chains from one sample, sequenced in a study of cytomegalovirus exposure and HLA in healthy donors. Measured with immunoSEQ multiplex PCR; TCRdb has only the in-frame clones, and not every one. Of around 170,000 clones in the sample, approximately 83% are singletons; the top ten hold around 1.6%. Sample: PBMCs. These receptors came from a woman aged 18 to 35 in good health and CMV-seronegative. Each CDR3 is given with its conserved first and last residue. The D gene is left open where the match is weak. A clone size is listed for some rows: how often the clone was seen (once, few, many), or a class if it is expanded.

clone_size: -; j_call: TRBJ1-2; d_call: -; v_call: TRBV2; cdr3_aa: CASSVLGEGWYGYTF; cdr3_nt: TGTGCCAGCAGTGTGTTGGGGGAGGGATGGTATGGCTACACCTTC
clone_size: -; j_call: TRBJ2-1; d_call: TRBD2; v_call: TRBV5-1; cdr3_aa: CASSSGLAGGSSYNEQFF; cdr3_nt: TGCGCCAGCAGCTCCGGACTAGCGGGGGGGAGCTCCTACAATGAGCAGTTCTTC
clone_size: once; j_call: TRBJ1-2; d_call: TRBD1; v_call: TRBV11-2; cdr3_aa: CASSSETGMSENYGYTF; cdr3_nt: TGTGCCAGCAGCAGCGAGACAGGGATGTCCGAAAACTATGGCTACACCTTC
clone_size: -; j_call: TRBJ2-2; d_call: TRBD1; v_call: TRBV5-6; cdr3_aa: CATRQGRNTGELFF; cdr3_nt: TGTGCCACCCGACAGGGGAGGAACACCGGGGAGCTGTTTTTT
clone_size: -; j_call: TRBJ1-3; d_call: -; v_call: TRBV7-9; cdr3_aa: CASSLSTSGNTIYF; cdr3_nt: TGTGCCAGCAGCTTAAGTACTTCGGGAAACACCATATATTTT
clone_size: -; j_call: TRBJ1-5; d_call: -; v_call: TRBV28; cdr3_aa: CASTFHRSNQPQHF; cdr3_nt: TGTGCCAGCACCTTCCACAGGTCGAATCAGCCCCAGCATTTT
clone_size: few; j_call: TRBJ1-3; d_call: TRBD1; v_call: TRBV7-9; cdr3_aa: CASSPGQGFNTIYF; cdr3_nt: TGTGCCAGCAGCCCAGGACAGGGTTTCAACACCATATATTTT
clone_size: -; j_call: TRBJ2-1; d_call: -; v_call: TRBV6-1; cdr3_aa: CASRTSEARNEQFF; cdr3_nt: TGTGCCAGCAGGACCTCCGAGGCTCGAAATGAGCAGTTCTTC
clone_size: -; j_call: TRBJ1-5; d_call: -; v_call: TRBV27; cdr3_aa: CASSFTGYSNQPQHF; cdr3_nt: TGTGCCAGCAGTTTTACGGGATATAGCAATCAGCCCCAGCATTTT
clone_size: -; j_call: TRBJ1-1; d_call: TRBD1; v_call: TRBV5-4; cdr3_aa: CASRLTGGAMNTEAFF; cdr3_nt: TGTGCCAGCAGGCTAACAGGGGGTGCTATGAACACTGAAGCTTTCTTT
clone_size: -; j_call: TRBJ2-1; d_call: TRBD1; v_call: TRBV11-2; cdr3_aa: CASSLLRGQGPHEQFF; cdr3_nt: TGTGCCAGCAGCTTACTTCGGGGACAGGGTCCCCATGAGCAGTTCTTC
clone_size: -; j_call: TRBJ2-1; d_call: TRBD2; v_call: TRBV11-2; cdr3_aa: CASSFGTSDINEQFF; cdr3_nt: TGTGCCAGCAGCTTTGGGACTAGCGACATCAATGAGCAGTTCTTC
clone_size: -; j_call: TRBJ2-5; d_call: -; v_call: TRBV7-2; cdr3_aa: CASSFSQGQYF; cdr3_nt: TGTGCCAGCAGCTTTAGTCAGGGGCAGTACTTC
clone_size: -; j_call: TRBJ2-7; d_call: TRBD2; v_call: TRBV6-1; cdr3_aa: CASSEGGGESYEQYF; cdr3_nt: TGTGCCAGCAGTGAAGGGGGAGGGGAATCCTACGAGCAGTACTTC
clone_size: -; j_call: TRBJ1-5; d_call: -; v_call: TRBV6-5; cdr3_aa: CASSPGQLNQPQHF; cdr3_nt: TGTGCCAGCAGCCCCGGACAGCTGAATCAGCCCCAGCATTTT
clone_size: once; j_call: TRBJ1-2; d_call: TRBD1; v_call: TRBV5-4; cdr3_aa: CASRPTQGLYYGYTF; cdr3_nt: TGTGCCAGCAGACCAACACAGGGGCTCTACTATGGCTACACCTTC
clone_size: -; j_call: TRBJ2-1; d_call: TRBD2; v_call: TRBV27; cdr3_aa: CASTPTSVLYNEQFF; cdr3_nt: TGTGCCAGCACCCCCACTAGCGTACTATACAATGAGCAGTTCTTC
clone_size: -; j_call: TRBJ1-3; d_call: -; v_call: TRBV7-9; cdr3_aa: CASSPPLRSGNTIYF; cdr3_nt: TGTGCCAGCAGCCCCCCCTTGAGGTCTGGAAACACCATATATTTT
clone_size: -; j_call: TRBJ2-5; d_call: TRBD2; v_call: TRBV4-1; cdr3_aa: CASSQGPRTRNIQETQYF; cdr3_nt: TGCGCCAGCAGCCAAGGCCCCCGGACTAGGAATATCCAAGAGACCCAGTACTTC
clone_size: -; j_call: TRBJ1-4; d_call: TRBD1; v_call: TRBV5-8; cdr3_aa: CASTTRRTGDEKLFF; cdr3_nt: TGTGCCAGCACCACTAGGAGGACAGGGGATGAAAAACTGTTTTTT
clone_size: few; j_call: TRBJ2-3; d_call: TRBD2; v_call: TRBV2; cdr3_aa: CASSPGTSGVTDTQYF; cdr3_nt: TGTGCCAGCAGTCCCGGGACTAGCGGGGTCACAGATACGCAGTATTTT
clone_size: -; j_call: TRBJ2-7; d_call: -; v_call: TRBV9; cdr3_aa: CASSAGRGDSFSYEQYF; cdr3_nt: TGTGCCAGCAGTGCGGGGAGAGGGGACAGCTTCTCCTACGAGCAGTACTTC
clone_size: -; j_call: TRBJ1-4; d_call: -; v_call: TRBV18; cdr3_aa: CASSPLVGRNEKLFF; cdr3_nt: TGTGCCAGCTCACCTCTCGTGGGGAGGAATGAAAAACTGTTTTTT
clone_size: -; j_call: TRBJ2-3; d_call: -; v_call: TRBV6-5; cdr3_aa: CASSTVEASTQYF; cdr3_nt: TGTGCCAGCAGTACCGTAGAGGCTTCTACGCAGTATTTT
clone_size: -; j_call: TRBJ1-2; d_call: -; v_call: TRBV20-1; cdr3_aa: CSPPNGYTF; cdr3_nt: TGCAGTCCCCCTAATGGCTACACCTTC
clone_size: -; j_call: TRBJ2-2; d_call: -; v_call: TRBV28; cdr3_aa: CASSLGGGIGTGELFF; cdr3_nt: TGTGCCAGCAGTTTAGGAGGGGGCATTGGCACCGGGGAGCTGTTTTTT
clone_size: -; j_call: TRBJ2-3; d_call: TRBD2; v_call: TRBV5-1; cdr3_aa: CASSPRPAGGSTDTQYF; cdr3_nt: TGCGCCAGCAGCCCCCGGCCAGCGGGGGGGAGCACAGATACGCAGTATTTT
clone_size: -; j_call: TRBJ2-7; d_call: TRBD2; v_call: TRBV7-2; cdr3_aa: CASSFGGNSYEQYF; cdr3_nt: TGTGCCAGCAGCTTCGGGGGGAACTCCTACGAGCAGTACTTC
clone_size: -; j_call: TRBJ2-5; d_call: -; v_call: TRBV13; cdr3_aa: CASSLGTGGQETQYF; cdr3_nt: TGTGCCAGCAGCTTAGGGACAGGAGGTCAAGAGACCCAGTACTTC
clone_size: -; j_call: TRBJ1-1; d_call: TRBD1; v_call: TRBV4-1; cdr3_aa: CASSQPGTGNTEAFF; cdr3_nt: TGCGCCAGCAGCCAACCCGGGACAGGAAACACTGAAGCTTTCTTT
clone_size: -; j_call: TRBJ1-3; d_call: -; v_call: TRBV11-2; cdr3_aa: CASSLDRRGSSGNTIYF; cdr3_nt: TGTGCCAGCAGCTTAGACCGAAGGGGGAGCTCTGGAAACACCATATATTTT
clone_size: few; j_call: TRBJ2-2; d_call: TRBD2; v_call: TRBV28; cdr3_aa: CASTSLSGGPTGELFF; cdr3_nt: TGTGCCAGCACCTCCCTAAGCGGGGGGCCCACCGGGGAGCTGTTTTTT
clone_size: -; j_call: TRBJ1-6; d_call: -; v_call: TRBV28; cdr3_aa: CASSPSQGLRSPLHF; cdr3_nt: TGTGCCAGCAGCCCCTCGCAGGGGCTGCGTTCACCCCTCCACTTT
clone_size: -; j_call: TRBJ2-7; d_call: TRBD1; v_call: TRBV30; cdr3_aa: CAWTTGVSHEQYF; cdr3_nt: TGTGCCTGGACGACAGGGGTCTCCCACGAGCAGTACTTC
clone_size: -; j_call: TRBJ1-5; d_call: TRBD1; v_call: TRBV5-1; cdr3_aa: CASSFGTGANQPQHF; cdr3_nt: TGCGCCAGCAGCTTCGGGACAGGGGCCAATCAGCCCCAGCATTTT
clone_size: -; j_call: TRBJ2-2; d_call: -; v_call: TRBV6-5; cdr3_aa: CASSRTVFTGELFF; cdr3_nt: TGTGCCAGCAGTAGGACAGTTTTTACCGGGGAGCTGTTTTTT
clone_size: -; j_call: TRBJ1-2; d_call: TRBD1; v_call: TRBV6-6; cdr3_aa: CASSPDRVDGYTF; cdr3_nt: TGTGCCAGCAGCCCAGACAGGGTCGATGGCTACACCTTC
clone_size: -; j_call: TRBJ1-1; d_call: -; v_call: TRBV5-1; cdr3_aa: CASSAGRSTEAFF; cdr3_nt: TGCGCCAGCAGCGCAGGGAGGAGCACTGAAGCTTTCTTT
clone_size: -; j_call: TRBJ1-2; d_call: -; v_call: TRBV5-4; cdr3_aa: CASSGQNYGYTF; cdr3_nt: TGTGCCAGCAGCGGACAGAACTATGGCTACACCTTC
clone_size: -; j_call: TRBJ2-7; d_call: TRBD2; v_call: TRBV5-1; cdr3_aa: CASSLGDYPYEQYF; cdr3_nt: TGCGCCAGCAGCTTGGGGGACTACCCCTACGAGCAGTACTTC
clone_size: -; j_call: TRBJ1-4; d_call: TRBD1; v_call: TRBV18; cdr3_aa: CAIRDSQNEKLFF; cdr3_nt: TGTGCCATACGGGACAGCCAGAATGAAAAACTGTTTTTT
clone_size: few; j_call: TRBJ2-1; d_call: TRBD1; v_call: TRBV19; cdr3_aa: CASSMEGQGAFYEQFF; cdr3_nt: TGTGCCAGTAGTATGGAGGGACAGGGGGCCTTCTATGAGCAGTTCTTC
clone_size: -; j_call: TRBJ2-3; d_call: -; v_call: TRBV11-2; cdr3_aa: CASSLDRGFTDTQYF; cdr3_nt: TGTGCCAGCAGCTTAGATCGCGGATTCACAGATACGCAGTATTTT
clone_size: -; j_call: TRBJ1-2; d_call: -; v_call: TRBV5-1; cdr3_aa: CASSLEGVDGYTF; cdr3_nt: TGCGCCAGCAGCTTGGAAGGGGTTGATGGCTACACCTTC
clone_size: -; j_call: TRBJ2-1; d_call: TRBD1; v_call: TRBV11-3; cdr3_aa: CASSPHRGRENNEQFF; cdr3_nt: TGTGCCAGCAGCCCTCACAGGGGGCGAGAAAACAATGAGCAGTTCTTC
clone_size: -; j_call: TRBJ2-3; d_call: TRBD2; v_call: TRBV7-9; cdr3_aa: CASSTTSGGFTDTQYF; cdr3_nt: TGTGCCAGCAGCACCACTAGCGGGGGATTCACAGATACGCAGTATTTT
clone_size: -; j_call: TRBJ1-6; d_call: TRBD1; v_call: TRBV7-6; cdr3_aa: CASSTTGRNSPLHF; cdr3_nt: TGTGCCAGCAGCACGACAGGGAGGAATTCACCCCTCCACTTT
clone_size: -; j_call: TRBJ2-2; d_call: -; v_call: TRBV25-1; cdr3_aa: CASSGGLPVVFF; cdr3_nt: TGTGCCAGCAGTGGGGGGCTCCCGGTGGTGTTTTTT
clone_size: -; j_call: TRBJ1-3; d_call: -; v_call: TRBV19; cdr3_aa: CASGRGENTIYF; cdr3_nt: TGTGCCAGCGGCAGGGGCGAAAACACCATATATTTT
clone_size: -; j_call: TRBJ1-5; d_call: -; v_call: TRBV21-1; cdr3_aa: CASSTQFSNQPQHF; cdr3_nt: TGTGCCAGCAGCACCCAATTTAGCAATCAGCCCCAGCATTTT
clone_size: -; j_call: TRBJ2-3; d_call: TRBD2; v_call: TRBV19; cdr3_aa: CASSISGGRDTQYF; cdr3_nt: TGTGCCAGTAGCATTAGCGGGGGGAGGGATACGCAGTATTTT